This T cell receptor (beta chain) came from a study of T-cell memory formation after mild COVID-19. Sample barcodes and UMIs were carried by the TCR alpha and TCR beta cDNA libraries that 5'RACE generated with constant-segment primers. A single record per CDR3 protein comes from TCRdb applying MiXCR to the 5' RACE reads. The data show approximately 230,000 distinct CDR3 sequences, with about a sixth seen just once and approximately 3.5% held by the top ten. The sample holds many counts of this clonotype. The antigen is not known. Study results and limitations: Cross-reactive memory apparently joined, as some responding clones appeared in pre-infection memory.

The germline gives CDR1 SGHAT, CDR2 FQDESV (reference sequence). V was trimmed by 5 bases and J by 5 bases, leaving 9 bases between them. The CDR3 totals 12 residues. The sequenced material came from PBMCs or a T cell subset sorted from them (not recorded which). The rearrangement joins TRBV11-1 to TRBJ2-5; D is uncertain. This receptor was obtained from a man younger than 35 who had mild COVID-19 (a few samples of this study predate the infection). Cell type and time point are not known. The CDR3 loop is CASSLGLETQYF. The CDR3 region has the DNA TGTGCCAGCAGCCTTGGGTTGGAGACCCAGTACTTC.